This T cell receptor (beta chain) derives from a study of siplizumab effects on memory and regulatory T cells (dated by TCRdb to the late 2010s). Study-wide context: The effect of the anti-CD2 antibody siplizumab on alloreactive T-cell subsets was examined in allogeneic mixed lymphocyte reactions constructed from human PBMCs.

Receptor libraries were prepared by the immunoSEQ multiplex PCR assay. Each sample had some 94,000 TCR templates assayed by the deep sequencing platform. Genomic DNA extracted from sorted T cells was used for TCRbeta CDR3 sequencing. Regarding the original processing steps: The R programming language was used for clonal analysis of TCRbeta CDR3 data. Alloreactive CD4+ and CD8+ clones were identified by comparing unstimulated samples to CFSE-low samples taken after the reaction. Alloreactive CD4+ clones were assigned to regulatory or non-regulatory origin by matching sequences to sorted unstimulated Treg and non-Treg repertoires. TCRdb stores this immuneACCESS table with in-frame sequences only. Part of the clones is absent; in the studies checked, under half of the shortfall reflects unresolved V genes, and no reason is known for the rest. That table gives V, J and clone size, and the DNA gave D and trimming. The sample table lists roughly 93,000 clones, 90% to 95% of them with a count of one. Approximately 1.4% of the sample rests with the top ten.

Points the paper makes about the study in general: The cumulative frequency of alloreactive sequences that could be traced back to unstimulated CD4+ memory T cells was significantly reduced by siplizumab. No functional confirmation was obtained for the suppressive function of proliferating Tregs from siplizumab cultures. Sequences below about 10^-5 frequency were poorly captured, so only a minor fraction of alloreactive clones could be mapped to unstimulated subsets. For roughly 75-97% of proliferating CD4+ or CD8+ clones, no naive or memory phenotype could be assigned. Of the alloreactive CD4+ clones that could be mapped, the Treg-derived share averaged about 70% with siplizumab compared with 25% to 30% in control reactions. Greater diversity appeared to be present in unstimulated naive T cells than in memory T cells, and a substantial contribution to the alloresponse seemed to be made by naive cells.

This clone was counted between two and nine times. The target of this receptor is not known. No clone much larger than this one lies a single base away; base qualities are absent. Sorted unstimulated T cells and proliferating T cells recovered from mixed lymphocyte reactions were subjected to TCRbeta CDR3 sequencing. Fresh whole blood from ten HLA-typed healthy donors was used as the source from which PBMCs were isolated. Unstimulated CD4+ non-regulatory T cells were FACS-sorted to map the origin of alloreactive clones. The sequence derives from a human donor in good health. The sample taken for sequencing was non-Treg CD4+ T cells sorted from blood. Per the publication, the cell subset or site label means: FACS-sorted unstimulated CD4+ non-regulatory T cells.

The CDR3 region has the sequence CASSLVLNTEAFF. Here is the DNA: TGTGCCAGCAGCTTAGTACTGAACACTGAAGCTTTCTTT. The chain is assembled from TRBV7-7 and TRBJ1-1; no D gene call is confident. V drops 1 base and J drops 0 bases, leaving 3 bases in between. The germline V gene (reference sequence) sets CDR1 to SSHAT and CDR2 to FNYEAQ. Taken from cysteine to phenylalanine, the CDR3 has 13 residues. Only CDR3 DNA is held: 39 bases, read in frame from base 1. With all but the CDR3 taken from the reference TRBV7-7 and TRBJ1-1 genes, the full variable domain is: GAGVSQSPRYKVTKRGQDVTLRCDPISSHATLYWYQQALGQGPEFLTYFNYEAQPDKSGLPSDRFSAERPEGSISTLTIQRTEQRDSAMYRCASSLVLNTEAFFGQGTRLTVV.